Sequencing of this T cell receptor beta chain was carried out in a study of blood T cell repertoires in COVID-19. Turning to the study itself: COVID-19 samples from acute and convalescent phases originated in the United States, Italy and Spain. PBMCs, B-cell-depleted T cells, or T cells were the source of the cDNA or gDNA that made up the material.

The data were produced by immunoSEQ multiplex PCR, yet TCRdb's version contains in-frame clones alone and is incomplete. Found here are more than 100,000 clones, 85% of them singletons; the top ten hold roughly a tenth. The receptor was isolated from an elderly man with acute or convalescent COVID-19. Sequencing input: peripheral blood.

The CDR3 DNA is TGTGCTAGTGGTTTGGTATCTTCCCGGACAGGCCCCTCTGGAAACACCATATATTTT. It encodes CASGLVSSRTGPSGNTIYF. The chain links TRBV12-5 to TRBJ1-3; 7 nucleotides match TRBD1. The length of the CDR3 is 19 residues. Germline loops: CDR1 LGHNT, CDR2 FRNRAP. With V trimmed by 0 bases and J by 0 bases, 11 bases remained unmatched.